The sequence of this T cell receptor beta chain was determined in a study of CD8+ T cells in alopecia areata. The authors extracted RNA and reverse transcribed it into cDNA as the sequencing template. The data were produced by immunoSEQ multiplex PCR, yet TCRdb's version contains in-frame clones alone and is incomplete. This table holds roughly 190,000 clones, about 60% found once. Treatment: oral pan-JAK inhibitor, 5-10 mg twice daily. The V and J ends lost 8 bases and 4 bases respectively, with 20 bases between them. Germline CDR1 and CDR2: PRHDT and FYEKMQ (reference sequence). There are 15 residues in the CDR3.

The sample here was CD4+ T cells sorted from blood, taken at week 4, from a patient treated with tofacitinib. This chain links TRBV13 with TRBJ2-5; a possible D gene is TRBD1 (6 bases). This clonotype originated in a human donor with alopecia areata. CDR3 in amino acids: CASVRAVTGRETQYF. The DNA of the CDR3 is TGTGCCAGCGTAAGAGCGGTAACAGGGAGAGAGACCCAGTACTTC.